The 28 T cell receptor beta chains below come from one sample, sequenced in a study of CD8+ T cells in alopecia areata. Treatment given: oral pan-JAK inhibitor, 5-10 mg twice daily. Reverse transcribed after extraction, RNA yielded cDNA as the sequencing template. Measured with immunoSEQ multiplex PCR; TCRdb has only the in-frame clones, and not every one. The table shows some 150,000 clones, with about 88% occurring only once. This specimen consisted of CD8+ T cells sorted from blood, obtained at week 4, from a patient treated with tofacitinib. All receptors come from a human donor with alopecia areata.

This chain links TRBV7-9 with TRBJ2-7; 7 nucleotides align to TRBD2. Per the germline V gene, CDR1 is SEHNR and CDR2 is FQNEAQ (reference sequence). The CDR3 runs 12 residues. J was trimmed by 1 base and V by 10 bases; bases with no gene match: 4. In nucleotides, the CDR3 is TGTGCCACGGGGGAGGGGTCCTACGAGCAGTACTTC. Protein: CATGEGSYEQYF. Based on the CDR3 plus reference TRBV7-9 and TRBJ2-7, the full variable domain is DTGVSQNPRHKITKRGQNVTFRCDPISEHNRLYWYRQTLGQGPEFLTYFQNEAQLEKSRLLSDRFSAERPKGSFSTLEIQRTEQGDSAMYLCATGEGSYEQYFGPGTRLTVT.

The chain joins TRBV4-2 to TRBJ2-1; a weak D match, TRBD1 (6 bases). V was clipped by 4 bases and J by 0 bases, with 13 bases between them. Germline lookup yields CDR1 LGHNA and CDR2 YNFKEQ. The length of the CDR3 is 16 residues. CDR3 region: CASSRPTGSSYNEQFF. The CDR3 nucleotides read TGTGCCAGCAGCCGCCCCACAGGGAGCTCCTACAATGAGCAGTTCTTC.

The V and J genes are TRBV29-1 and TRBJ1-2; D is uncertain. The germline V and J ends were trimmed by 0 bases and 8 bases, with 10 bases remaining between them. The CDR3 has 12 residues. Germline values: CDR1 SQVTM, CDR2 ANQGSEA. For the CDR3, the DNA is TGCAGCGTTGAAGATGGGCTCCGAGGCTACACCTTC. It is translated as CSVEDGLRGYTF.

The chain uses TRBV30 and TRBJ2-1, with 11 bases aligning to TRBD2. With 8 bases clipped from V and 9 bases from J, the junction kept 12 bases outside the gene matches. This CDR3 spans 14 amino acids. The V gene's germline CDR1 is GTSNPN and CDR2 SVGIG (reference sequence). This CDR3 is CASWASGGLGEQFF. CDR3 nucleotide sequence: TGTGCCAGTTGGGCTAGCGGGGGGTTGGGTGAGCAGTTCTTC.

The genes are TRBV5-4 and TRBJ2-5; 9 nucleotides agree with TRBD2. Trimming removed 4 bases from V and 4 bases from J; junction bases left unmatched: 11. Germline V lookup: CDR1 SGHNT, CDR2 YYREEE (reference sequence). CDR3 length: 16 amino acids. CDR3 amino acids: CASSTVGAGGPETQYF. The CDR3 coding sequence is TGTGCCAGCAGCACCGTCGGGGCGGGAGGGCCAGAGACCCAGTACTTC.

The chain uses TRBV28 and TRBJ2-3; either TRBD1 or TRBD2 may supply D (5 bases each). The CDR3 is 13 residues long. The germline V gene has CDR1 MDHEN and CDR2 SYDVKM. V lost 2 bases and J lost 4, with 7 bases in between. CDR3 sequence (DNA): TGTGCCAGCAGTTTAGAGGGGCCAGATACGCAGTATTTT. This encodes CASSLEGPDTQYF.

The chain is built from TRBV27 and TRBJ2-7, with a possible D match to TRBD2 (6 bases). V lost 6 bases and J lost 2, with 20 bases in between. The CDR3 spans 16 residues. Germline loops: CDR1 MNHEY, CDR2 SMNVEV (reference sequence). DNA for the CDR3: TGTGCCAGCAGCTTTCAAGGAGGGGAGACTCCCTACGAGCAGTACTTC. Translation: CASSFQGGETPYEQYF.

The chain is built from TRBV10-3 and TRBJ1-1; TRBD1 matches 9 bases. V was pared by 7 bases and J by 5 bases, with 5 bases of the junction left unmatched. Germline-derived CDR1 and CDR2 are ENHRY and SYGVKD. The CDR3 runs 13 residues. CDR3 sequence reads: CAITGQGKTEAFF. DNA of the CDR3: TGTGCCATCACCGGACAGGGGAAGACTGAAGCTTTCTTT.

The chain uses TRBV4-2 and TRBJ2-7; unclear D gene. Germline CDR1 reads LGHNA; CDR2 reads YNFKEQ. V lost 0 bases and J 3 bases, leaving 9 bases between the germline ends. The CDR3 has 14 residues. The CDR3 region has the DNA TGTGCCAGCAGCCAAGACCACGGCCACTACGAGCAGTACTTC. It encodes CASSQDHGHYEQYF.

The chain has TRBV18 and TRBJ1-5; TRBD1 matches 7 bases. In germline, CDR1 is KGHSH, CDR2 LQKENI. The CDR3 totals 17 residues. The J segment lost 2 bases and the V segment lost 3 bases, leaving 10 bases of the junction unmatched. The CDR3 coding sequence is TGTGCCAGCTCACCTGCCCGGACAGGTGTCGGCAATCAGCCCCAGCATTTT. Protein product: CASSPARTGVGNQPQHF.

For this clone: This same CDR3 is encoded by further DNA sequences in the sample. The chain has TRBV7-9 and TRBJ2-7; D not certain. This CDR3 contains 12 residues. Germline CDR1 reads SEHNR; CDR2 reads FQNEAQ (reference sequence). V was trimmed by 1 base and J by 6 bases, leaving 7 bases between them. The CDR3 here is CASSLGSGEQYF. The CDR3, as DNA: TGTGCCAGCAGCTTAGGATCGGGCGAGCAGTACTTC.

This rearrangement joins TRBV19 to TRBJ2-1; 7 bases fit TRBD2. The length of the CDR3 is 14 residues. Germline loops: CDR1 LNHDA, CDR2 SQIVND (reference sequence). Losses at the gene ends were 8 bases for V and 3 bases for J; bases not matched to a gene: 7. The CDR3 DNA follows: TGTGCCAGTCAAGTGGGGGGGGACTACAATGAGCAGTTCTTC. It encodes CASQVGGDYNEQFF.

This rearrangement joins TRBV7-3 to TRBJ2-7, with D maybe TRBD2 (6 bases). The V end lost 0 bases, the J end lost 6 bases, and 9 bases lay between the germline ends. CDR1 and CDR2 (germline): SGHTA, FQGTGA. The CDR3 spans 13 residues. Here the CDR3 reads CASSLTGGLEQYF. CDR3 in DNA: TGTGCCAGCAGCTTAACGGGGGGTCTCGAGCAGTACTTC.

This clone came up once. V and J are TRBV9 and TRBJ1-1, with D unresolved. The germline CDR1 and CDR2 sequences are SGDLS and YYNGEE. Trimming shortened V by 6 bases and J by 0 bases, and 15 bases separated the two germline ends. The CDR3 totals 15 residues. In DNA form, the CDR3 reads TGTGCCAGCACCCAAGGCGATAGACTGAACACTGAAGCTTTCTTT. It yields the protein CASTQGDRLNTEAFF.

The chain is built from TRBV6-5 and TRBJ1-2; D is ambiguous. V was trimmed by 4 bases and J by 8 bases, leaving 17 bases between them. Germline loops: CDR1 MNHEY, CDR2 SVGAGI. This CDR3 is built from 14 residues. The CDR3 loop is CASSFEGPPRGYTF. CDR3 in DNA: TGTGCCAGCAGTTTCGAAGGCCCCCCGAGGGGCTACACCTTC.

This rearrangement joins TRBV7-9 to TRBJ1-1; no clear D. Germline CDR1 and CDR2: SEHNR and FQNEAQ (reference sequence). The length of the CDR3 is 13 residues. The ends were cut back, 3 bases at V and 8 bases at J, with 13 bases in the middle. The CDR3 here is CASSFSQTKEAFF. As DNA, the CDR3 is TGTGCCAGCAGCTTTTCGCAGACTAAGGAAGCTTTCTTT. The variable domain in full, completed from reference TRBV7-9 and TRBJ1-1, reads DTGVSQNPRHKITKRGQNVTFRCDPISEHNRLYWYRQTLGQGPEFLTYFQNEAQLEKSRLLSDRFSAERPKGSFSTLEIQRTEQGDSAMYLCASSFSQTKEAFFGQGTRLTVV.

This chain links TRBV9 with TRBJ1-5, with 7 bases identical to TRBD1. The J segment lost 4 bases and the V segment lost 4 bases, leaving 11 bases of the junction unmatched. Per germline, CDR1 SGDLS and CDR2 YYNGEE. This CDR3 comprises 16 residues. The CDR3 protein is CASSPGDRASNQPQHF. The DNA of the CDR3 is TGTGCCAGCAGCCCGGGCGACAGGGCATCTAATCAGCCCCAGCATTTT.

The J gene is TRBJ2-3, the V gene TRBV7-6, with unresolved D. V shed 3 bases and J shed 4 bases, with 5 bases lying between them. The CDR3 has 12 amino acids. CDR1 is SGHVS and CDR2 is FNYEAQ in the germline V gene. The CDR3, as DNA: TGTGCCAGCAGCTTTGGCGCAGATACGCAGTATTTT. It encodes CASSFGADTQYF.

The rearrangement uses TRBV7-6 and TRBJ2-7, with unresolved D. This CDR3 contains 15 residues. V was cut by 1 base and J by 2 bases, with 12 bases left in between. Germline V CDR1 and CDR2: SGHVS, FNYEAQ. For the CDR3, the DNA is TGTGCCAGCAGCTTAGAAATAGCCACGACCTACGAGCAGTACTTC. This codes for CASSLEIATTYEQYF.

The chain carries TRBV9 and TRBJ2-2; D might be TRBD1 or TRBD2, each matching 5 bases. This CDR3 is built from 17 residues. Per the germline V gene, CDR1 is SGDLS and CDR2 is YYNGEE. Trimming cost V 3 bases and J 0 bases, with 15 bases left between them. CDR3 nucleotide sequence: TGTGCCAGCAGCGCTCCCGGGACCGTGGCGAACACCGGGGAGCTGTTTTTT. Its protein product is CASSAPGTVANTGELFF.

The chain recombines TRBV29-1 with TRBJ2-2; D remains ambiguous. V was shortened by 3 bases and J by 0 bases, with 8 bases between the two germline ends. This CDR3 contains 14 residues. CDR1 is SQVTM and CDR2 is ANQGSEA in the germline V gene. The CDR3 sequence is CSVEEASNTGELFF. CDR3 nucleotide sequence: TGCAGCGTTGAGGAAGCGTCGAACACCGGGGAGCTGTTTTTT.

V is TRBV27 and J is TRBJ2-2; the D is unclear. Trimming took off 2 bases at V and 4 bases at J, with 8 bases between the two ends. Germline values: CDR1 MNHEY, CDR2 SMNVEV (reference sequence). The CDR3 runs 14 residues. The CDR3 sequence is CASSLAPATGELFF. CDR3 DNA: TGTGCCAGCAGTTTAGCACCCGCCACCGGGGAGCTGTTTTTT.

V and J are TRBV27 and TRBJ1-1; perhaps TRBD1 as D (5 bases). CDR1 and CDR2 from the germline V gene are MNHEY and SMNVEV (reference sequence). This CDR3 has 14 residues. V was trimmed by 5 bases and J by 5 bases, leaving 15 bases between them. The CDR3, as DNA: TGTGCCAGCAGTCTCGTCCCGGGGCAGACTGAAGCTTTCTTT. Amino acid sequence: CASSLVPGQTEAFF.

The chain has TRBV4-1 and TRBJ2-3; D ambiguous. Trimming cost V 3 bases and J 5 bases, with 9 bases left between them. The CDR3 loop spans 13 amino acids. CDR1 is MGHRA and CDR2 is YSYEKL in the germline V gene. CDR3: CASSQVGKDTQYF. Written as DNA, the CDR3 is TGCGCCAGCAGCCAGGTGGGGAAAGATACGCAGTATTTT.

The DNA of the CDR3 is TGTGCCACCCTGGGCTCTAGTGGCCAAGAGACCCAGTACTTC. Protein product: CATLGSSGQETQYF. The V and J genes are TRBV25-1 and TRBJ2-5; D is undetermined. Trimming took 10 bases from V and 1 from J, leaving 16 bases between them. Germline-derived CDR1 and CDR2 are MGHDK and SYGVNS. This CDR3 has 14 residues.

The chain couples TRBV15 to TRBJ2-1; D might be TRBD2 (5 bases). The V end was cut by 0 bases, the J end by 9 bases, with 18 bases between. From germline, CDR1 is LNHNV and CDR2 YYDKDF (reference sequence). CDR3 length equals 16 residues. The chain's CDR3 is CATSRDASRSNTEQFF. For the CDR3, the DNA is TGTGCCACCAGCAGAGATGCTAGCCGGAGTAATACTGAGCAGTTCTTC. The complete variable domain, with remaining parts taken from reference TRBV15 and TRBJ2-1, reads DAMVIQNPRYQVTQFGKPVTLSCSQTLNHNVMYWYQQKSSQAPKLLFHYYDKDFNNEADTPDNFQSRRPNTSFCFLDIRSPGLGDTAMYLCATSRDASRSNTEQFFGPGTRLTVL.

There are a few counts of this clone. The chain couples TRBV7-9 to TRBJ2-2; 7 nucleotides line up with TRBD1. The germline V gene encodes CDR1 SEHNR and CDR2 FQNEAQ (reference sequence). This CDR3 has 16 amino acids. V trimming: 5 bases; J trimming: 3 bases; junction bases outside the gene matches: 9. The CDR3 DNA reads as TGTGCCAGCAGCCAAACGACAGGGTTTTACACCGGGGAGCTGTTTTTT. As protein: CASSQTTGFYTGELFF.

The rearrangement links TRBV15 to TRBJ2-7; D possibly corresponds to TRBD2 (7 bases). V lost 3 bases and J lost 3, with 12 bases in between. The CDR3 sequence is 14 residues long. Germline V gene data show CDR1 as LNHNV and CDR2 as YYDKDF (reference sequence). The CDR3, as DNA: TGTGCCACCAGCAGTAGAGGGGGGGACTACGAGCAGTACTTC. It is translated as CATSSRGGDYEQYF.